The source of this T cell receptor (beta chain) is a study of T-cell reconstitution after alpha-beta-depleted transplantation in children. V shed 1 base and J shed 7 bases, with 7 bases lying between them. From germline, CDR1 is DFQATT and CDR2 SNEGSKA (reference sequence). The CDR3 is 12 amino acids. TCRbeta library preparation incorporated unique molecular identifiers. TCRdb re-analysed the PCR reads in MiXCR, keeping a single row per CDR3 protein. The repertoire holds almost 400,000 distinct CDR3 sequences, with over 20% as singletons. This receptor was identified in a human donor who donated a stem cell graft to a child with acute myeloid leukemia. This rearrangement joins TRBV20-1 to TRBJ1-4; D is undetermined. The sample in question was PBMCs from the stem cell graft donor, obtained from the stem cell graft. Here the CDR3 DNA reads TGCAGTGCTAGAGCTAAGGCTGAAAAACTGTTTTTT. Its translation is CSARAKAEKLFF.